This T cell receptor beta chain was found in a study of blood T cell repertoires in COVID-19. Overall study: Nucleic acid was either cDNA or gDNA, and it came from T cells, B-cell-depleted T cells, or PBMCs.

The CDR3 has 15 residues. Germline CDR1 reads LNHNV; CDR2 reads YYDKDF (reference sequence). Between the trimmed V and J ends, which lost 0 bases and 0 bases, there was a span of 6 bases. Original processing methods: Amplifying reference gene primers gave estimates of nucleated cell counts. Repertoires were generated with immunoSEQ multiplex PCR, while TCRdb's copy carries only in-frame clones and drops some. Clonal size and the V and J genes are those of that table, whereas D and trimming came from the DNA. The sample has 300,000 to 350,000 clones, about nine tenths seen once. Ages ranged from 18 to 89 years, with residence in 24 US areas. Two consecutive negative NP/OP PCR tests, clearance, or resolved symptoms defined Cohort 3 recovery.

The receptor was derived from a woman aged 30 to 39 who had recovered from COVID-19. The sample consisted of PBMCs or T cells enriched from blood (not recorded which). The chain is built from TRBV15 and TRBJ1-3, with no clear D. The CDR3 DNA reads TGTGCCACCAGCAGAGATTTAGACTCTGGAAACACCATATATTTT. This translates into CATSRDLDSGNTIYF.